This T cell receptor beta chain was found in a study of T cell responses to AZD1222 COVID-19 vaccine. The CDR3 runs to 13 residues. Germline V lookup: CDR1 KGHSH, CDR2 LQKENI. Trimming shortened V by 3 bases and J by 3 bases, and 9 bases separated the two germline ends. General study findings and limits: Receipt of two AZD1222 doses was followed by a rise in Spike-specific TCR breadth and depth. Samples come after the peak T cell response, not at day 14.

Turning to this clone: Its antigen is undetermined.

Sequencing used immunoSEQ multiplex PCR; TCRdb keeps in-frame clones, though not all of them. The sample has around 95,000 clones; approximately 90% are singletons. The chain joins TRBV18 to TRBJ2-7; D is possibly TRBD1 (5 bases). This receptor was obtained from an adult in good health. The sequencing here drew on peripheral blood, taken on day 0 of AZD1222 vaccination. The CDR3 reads CASSPTDYYEQYF. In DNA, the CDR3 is TGTGCCAGCTCACCGACAGATTACTACGAGCAGTACTTC.